Below, 7 T cell receptor beta chains from the same sample are listed, as sequenced in a study of blood T cell repertoires in COVID-19. Assay used: immunoSEQ multiplex PCR; TCRdb lists only in-frame clones, some missing. Altogether roughly 300,000 clones are present, around 90% being singletons, with the ten largest covering more than 0.95%. The source material was PBMCs or T cells enriched from blood (not recorded which). The receptors originated from a woman aged 25 to 39 who had recovered from COVID-19.

V usage is TRBV4-2 and J usage is TRBJ2-5; D is possibly TRBD2 (5 bases). Trimming took 5 bases from V and 5 from J, leaving 18 bases between them. Germline V lookup: CDR1 LGHNA, CDR2 YNFKEQ. There are 15 residues in the CDR3. The CDR3 loop is CASSRSIGVLETQYF. For the CDR3, the DNA is TGTGCCAGCAGCAGATCCATCGGGGTATTGGAGACCCAGTACTTC.

The chain is built from TRBV6-5 and TRBJ1-2, with TRBD1 matching 11 bases. The CDR3 is made up of 15 amino acids. After removal of 0 bases from V and 5 bases from J, the junction contained 2 bases not matched to a gene. Germline assignment: CDR1 MNHEY and CDR2 SVGAGI. CDR3 residues: CASSYSGTGGYGYTF. The CDR3 region has the DNA TGTGCCAGCAGTTACTCGGGGACAGGGGGGTATGGCTACACCTTC.

V gene TRBV10-3 combines with J gene TRBJ2-1, with no clear D. The CDR3 covers 13 residues. Germline loops: CDR1 ENHRY, CDR2 SYGVKD. With 4 bases removed from V and 0 bases from J, the gap between germline ends came to 4 bases. CDR3 in amino acids: CAISGLSYNEQFF. For the CDR3, the DNA is TGTGCCATCAGTGGACTCTCCTACAATGAGCAGTTCTTC.

This clone was seen only a few times. V and J are TRBV19 and TRBJ2-1, with D possibly being TRBD2 (5 bases). This CDR3 region has 14 residues. The V gene lost 4 bases and the J gene lost 3 bases, with 10 bases spanning the gap. Germline V gene sequence: CDR1 LNHDA, CDR2 SQIVND (reference sequence). In nucleotides, the CDR3 is TGTGCCAGTAGTACCGCGGAGGACTACAATGAGCAGTTCTTC. Translation gives CASSTAEDYNEQFF.

The CDR3 sequence is CASRVGNTGVGANVLTF. CDR3 coding DNA: TGTGCCAGCAGAGTGGGGAATACAGGGGTTGGGGCCAACGTCCTGACTTTC. The V and J genes are TRBV2 and TRBJ2-6; 7 bases agree with TRBD1. The length of the CDR3 is 17 residues. Trimming cost V 6 bases and J 3 bases; bases outside gene matches: 11. Per germline, CDR1 SNHLY and CDR2 FYNNEI.

The chain has TRBV7-2 and TRBJ2-7; 9 bases match TRBD2. J gave up 4 bases and V 5 bases, and 9 bases lay outside the gene matches. CDR1 and CDR2 (germline): SGHTA, FQGNSA. The CDR3 has 15 amino acids. The CDR3 DNA follows: TGTGCCAGCAGCCCAGCGGGAGGAAGGGTTTACGAGCAGTACTTC. This codes for CASSPAGGRVYEQYF.

The chain employs TRBV28 and TRBJ2-7; TRBD1 aligns across 8 bases. The CDR3 sequence is 15 residues long. The germline V gene encodes CDR1 MDHEN and CDR2 SYDVKM. Trimming cost V 2 bases and J 2 bases; bases outside gene matches: 5. CDR3 in amino acids: CASSLPGQGTYEQYF. The CDR3 bases are TGTGCCAGCAGTTTACCAGGACAGGGAACCTACGAGCAGTACTTC.